The sequence of this T cell receptor (beta chain) was determined in a study of CD8 T cells in Susac syndrome. RNA, at about 0.5 to 1 ug, was reverse transcribed with random hexamers. Multiplex immunoSEQ PCR targeted 54 Vbeta and 13 Jbeta TCR beta segments. MiXCR, applied by TCRdb to the immunoSEQ multiplex PCR reads, yields one record per CDR3 protein. The table includes approximately 280,000 distinct CDR3 sequences, about 88% detected once. Germline V CDR1 and CDR2: SGDLS, YYNGEE. This CDR3 comprises 14 residues. V shed 4 bases, J shed 2 bases, and the junction held 6 bases outside the gene matches. Sequencing was carried out using CD8+ T cells from PBMCs. The V and J genes are TRBV9 and TRBJ2-7; 7 positions agree with TRBD1. The sequence came from a human donor with multiple sclerosis. The DNA of the CDR3 is TGTGCCAGCAGCCCCGGACAGGCGACCTACGAGCAGTACTTC. Its protein is CASSPGQATYEQYF.